Here is one TCR beta chain with its context. Its antigen remains unknown. This specimen comes from a study of T cell responses to AZD1222 COVID-19 vaccine. Study as a whole: Researchers grouped second doses given at about 4 or about 12 weeks into one pool.

Study-level points and caveats: White British people made up most donors, females outnumbered males, and clonal diversity was possibly underestimated. Repertoires were obtained solely post-peak T cell response. Researchers report vaccine-associated CD4 TCRs spanning spike, with dominance at 160-218 and 743-854.

Libraries were prepared by immunoSEQ multiplex PCR; TCRdb keeps only in-frame clonotypes and omits some of them. This repertoire shows approximately 120,000 clones, about nine tenths found once; its top ten account for around 4.8%. This CDR3 comprises 16 residues. Germline V gene data show CDR1 as SGHVS and CDR2 as FNYEAQ. The V end was cut by 1 base, the J end by 6 bases, with 15 bases between. The sequence derives from an adult in good health. The starting material was peripheral blood, obtained on day 0 of AZD1222 vaccination. The gene calls are TRBV7-6 and TRBJ2-2, with D perhaps TRBD2 (5 bases). The CDR3 spells CASSLEGVRTAGELFF. CDR3 DNA sequence: TGTGCCAGCAGCTTAGAGGGAGTAAGAACGGCCGGGGAGCTGTTTTTT.